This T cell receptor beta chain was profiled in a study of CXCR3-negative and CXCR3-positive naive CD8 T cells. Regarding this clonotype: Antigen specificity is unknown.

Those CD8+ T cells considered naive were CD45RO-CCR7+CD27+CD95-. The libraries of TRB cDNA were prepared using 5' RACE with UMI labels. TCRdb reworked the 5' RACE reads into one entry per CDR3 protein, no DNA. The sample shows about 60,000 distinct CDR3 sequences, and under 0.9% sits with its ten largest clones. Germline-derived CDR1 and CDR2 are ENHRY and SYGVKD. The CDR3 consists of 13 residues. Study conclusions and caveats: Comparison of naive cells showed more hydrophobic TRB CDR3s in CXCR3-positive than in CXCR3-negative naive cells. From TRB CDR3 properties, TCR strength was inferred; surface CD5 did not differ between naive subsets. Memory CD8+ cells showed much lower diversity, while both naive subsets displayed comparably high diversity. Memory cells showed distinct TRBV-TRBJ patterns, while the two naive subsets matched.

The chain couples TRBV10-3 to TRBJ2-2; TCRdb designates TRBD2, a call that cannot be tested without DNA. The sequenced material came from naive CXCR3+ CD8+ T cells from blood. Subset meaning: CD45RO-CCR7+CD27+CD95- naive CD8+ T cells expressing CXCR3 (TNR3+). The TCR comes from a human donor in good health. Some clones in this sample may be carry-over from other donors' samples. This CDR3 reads CATDDASTGELFF.